The sequence of this T cell receptor beta chain was determined in a study of shared clonotypes between healthy human individuals. Study observations and caveats: Rarefaction gave evidence that sorted-subset sequencing remained incomplete despite large depth. It was expected that sequencing depth would affect clonotype sharing among donors.

Libraries were prepared by immunoSEQ multiplex PCR; TCRdb keeps only in-frame clonotypes and omits some of them. The profile shows about 1.4 million clones, 95% to 97% of them singletons. Turning to this clone: What it binds is unknown.

Germline CDR1 is SNHLY and CDR2 is FYNNEI. Trimming stripped 6 bases from V and 6 bases from J, with 12 bases between. The CDR3 has 13 residues. Each donor was a Caucasian adult residing in Nashville, Tennessee. This receptor was taken from a man aged 30 to 39 in good health. This chain links TRBV2 with TRBJ1-5; tentatively, D is TRBD1 (5 bases). Sequenced material: naive CD4+ T cells sorted from blood. Stated subset: CD45RA+ positively selected. CDR3 amino acids: CASSIWGGQPQHF. The CDR3 DNA reads as TGTGCCAGCAGCATCTGGGGGGGTCAGCCCCAGCATTTT.